At least ten counts were recorded for the clone carrying this T cell receptor (beta chain). Time point reported: after trial treatment. Noted treatment: LDRT plus nivolumab, ipilimumab, low-dose cyclophosphamide and aspirin (RACIN trial). The data belong to a study of low-dose radiotherapy and immunotherapy resistance in tumors. Study-wide context: While receiving nivolumab 240 mg every two weeks, patients also received ipilimumab 1 mg/kg every six weeks, both intravenously. The drug cyclophosphamide was given into a vein at 200 mg/m2 every two weeks, one day before radiation and immunotherapy. Patients received 300 mg of oral aspirin each day across four cycles, commencing on cycle 1 day 1.

First-strand cDNA relied on TRAV- and TRBV-specific primers spanning alpha and beta chains. PCR amplification of the TCRs was performed with Phusion for 20 PCR cycles, and it relied on a constant-region primer together with a V-primer adapter. With in vitro transcription, the isolated mRNA was amplified. TCRdb re-called the reads with MiXCR, one entry per CDR3 protein. The table lists roughly 38,000 distinct CDR3 sequences, less than 25% of them singletons, with just under 9.5% in the top ten. The sequenced sample was PBMCs, obtained after low-dose radiotherapy plus immunotherapy. The clonotype was recovered from a female donor with ovarian cancer.

As DNA, the CDR3 is TGTGCCAGCAGTTTATCCTCCGTTAAAGGTGGTCAGCCCCAGCATTTT. Protein sequence: CASSLSSVKGGQPQHF. V gene TRBV28 combines with J gene TRBJ1-5; no clear D gene. Trimming stripped 1 base from V and 6 bases from J, with 16 bases between. CDR1 and CDR2 (germline): MDHEN, SYDVKM. This CDR3 is built from 16 residues.